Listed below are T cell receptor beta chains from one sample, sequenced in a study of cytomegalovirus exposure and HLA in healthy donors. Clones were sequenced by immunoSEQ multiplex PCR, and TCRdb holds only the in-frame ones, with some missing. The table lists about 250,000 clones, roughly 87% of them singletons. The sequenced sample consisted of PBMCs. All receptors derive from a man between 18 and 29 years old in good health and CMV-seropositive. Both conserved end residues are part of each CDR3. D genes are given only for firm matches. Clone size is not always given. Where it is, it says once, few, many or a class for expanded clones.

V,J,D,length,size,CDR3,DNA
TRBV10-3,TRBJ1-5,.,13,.,CAISEFENQPQHF,TGTGCCATCAGTGAATTTGAGAATCAGCCCCAGCATTTT
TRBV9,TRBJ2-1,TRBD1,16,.,CASSSGVGTGENEQFF,TGTGCCAGCAGCTCCGGTGTAGGGACAGGGGAAAATGAGCAGTTCTTC
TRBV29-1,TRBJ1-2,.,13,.,CSVDRRELHGYTF,TGCAGCGTTGACCGCAGGGAACTTCATGGCTACACCTTC
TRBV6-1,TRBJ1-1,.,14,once,CASSEGVGNTEAFF,TGTGCCAGCAGTGAAGGAGTAGGGAACACTGAAGCTTTCTTT
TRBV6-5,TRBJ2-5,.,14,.,CASSYTRTQETQYF,TGTGCCAGCAGTTACACCAGGACCCAAGAGACCCAGTACTTC
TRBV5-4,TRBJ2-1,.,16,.,CASSLGAGQGINEQFF,TGTGCCAGCAGCTTGGGGGCAGGGCAGGGGATCAATGAGCAGTTCTTC
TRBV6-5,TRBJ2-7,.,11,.,CASTSQYEQYF,TGTGCCAGCACTAGCCAGTACGAGCAGTACTTC
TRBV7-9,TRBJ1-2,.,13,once,CASSPQEAYGYTF,TGTGCCAGCAGCCCCCAGGAAGCCTATGGCTACACCTTC
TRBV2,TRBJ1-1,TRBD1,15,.,CASSAVGQRNTEAFF,TGTGCCAGCAGTGCCGTGGGACAGCGCAACACTGAAGCTTTCTTT
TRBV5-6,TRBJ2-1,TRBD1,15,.,CASSFGTGAYNEQFF,TGTGCCAGCAGCTTCGGGACAGGAGCCTACAATGAGCAGTTCTTC
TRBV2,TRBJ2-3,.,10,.,CASSESGQYF,TGTGCCAGCAGTGAAAGCGGGCAGTATTTT
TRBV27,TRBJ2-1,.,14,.,CATRGALRGNEQFF,TGTGCCACTCGGGGGGCCCTCCGGGGGAATGAGCAGTTCTTC
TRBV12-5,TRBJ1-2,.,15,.,CASGLLLDRKGGYTF,TGTGCTAGTGGTTTGCTCTTGGACCGGAAGGGGGGCTACACCTTC
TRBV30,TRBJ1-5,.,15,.,CAWSVGASTNQPQHF,TGTGCCTGGAGTGTAGGGGCGTCCACCAATCAGCCCCAGCATTTT
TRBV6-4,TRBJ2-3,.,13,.,CASRQVSGDTQYF,TGTGCCAGCAGGCAGGTATCGGGAGATACGCAGTATTTT
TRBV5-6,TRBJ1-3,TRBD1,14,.,CASTQDRAGNTIYF,TGTGCCAGCACCCAGGACAGGGCTGGAAACACCATATATTTT
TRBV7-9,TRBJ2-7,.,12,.,CASSSRSYEQYF,TGTGCCAGCAGCTCCAGGTCCTACGAGCAGTACTTC
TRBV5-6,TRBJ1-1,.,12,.,CASSLWNTEAFF,TGTGCCAGCAGCTTGTGGAACACTGAAGCTTTCTTT
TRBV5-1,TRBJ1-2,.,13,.,CASSLAEGDGYTF,TGCGCCAGCAGCTTGGCCGAGGGAGATGGCTACACCTTC
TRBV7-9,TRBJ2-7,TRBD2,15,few,CASSLLGLAGEEQYF,TGTGCCAGCAGCTTACTAGGGCTAGCGGGAGAAGAGCAGTACTTC
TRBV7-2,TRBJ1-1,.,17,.,CASSHKRTADSNTEAFF,TGTGCCAGCAGCCATAAGAGGACGGCCGATTCTAACACTGAAGCTTTCTTT
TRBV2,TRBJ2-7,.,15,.,CASRAQGDYTYEQYF,TGTGCCAGCAGGGCCCAGGGGGACTATACCTACGAGCAGTACTTC
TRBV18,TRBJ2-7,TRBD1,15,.,CASSEYGTGLDEQYF,TGTGCCAGCTCAGAATACGGGACAGGGTTAGACGAGCAGTACTTC
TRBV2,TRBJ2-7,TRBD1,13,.,CAGGAQGVYEQYF,TGTGCCGGCGGAGCCCAGGGGGTCTACGAGCAGTACTTC
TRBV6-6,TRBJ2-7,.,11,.,CASRRSYEQYF,TGTGCCAGCAGGAGGTCCTACGAGCAGTACTTC
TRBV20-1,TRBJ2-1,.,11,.,CSRVRADEQFF,TGCAGTAGAGTCAGGGCCGATGAGCAGTTCTTC
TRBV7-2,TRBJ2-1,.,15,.,CASSFGAGPNNEQFF,TGTGCCAGCAGCTTTGGAGCAGGGCCTAACAATGAGCAGTTCTTC
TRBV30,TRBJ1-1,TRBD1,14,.,CAWSKRGLTAEAFF,TGTGCCTGGAGCAAGAGGGGGCTGACGGCTGAAGCTTTCTTT
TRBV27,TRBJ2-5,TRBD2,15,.,CASTPSGRGQETQYF,TGTGCCAGCACCCCTAGCGGGAGGGGGCAAGAGACCCAGTACTTC
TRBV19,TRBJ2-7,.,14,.,CASSIGHPSDEQYF,TGTGCCAGTAGTATAGGACACCCTAGCGACGAGCAGTACTTC
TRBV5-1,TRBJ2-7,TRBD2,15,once,CASSPGWEGSYEQYF,TGCGCCAGCAGCCCCGGTTGGGAGGGGTCCTACGAGCAGTACTTC
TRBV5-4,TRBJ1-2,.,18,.,CASSPSGSGGSQLYGYTF,TGTGCCAGCAGCCCTTCAGGGTCGGGGGGCTCTCAACTCTATGGCTACACCTTC
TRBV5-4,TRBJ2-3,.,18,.,CASSLGGLQGPSTDTQYF,TGTGCCAGCAGCTTGGGCGGTTTACAGGGCCCTAGCACAGATACGCAGTATTTT
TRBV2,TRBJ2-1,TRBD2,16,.,CASRLGLAGGYNEQFF,TGTGCCAGCAGATTGGGACTAGCGGGAGGATACAATGAGCAGTTCTTC
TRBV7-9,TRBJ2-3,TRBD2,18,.,CASSSGTSGNPSTDTQYF,TGTGCCAGCAGCTCAGGGACTAGCGGGAACCCCAGCACAGATACGCAGTATTTT
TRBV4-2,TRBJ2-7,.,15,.,CASSQDWGSSYEQYF,TGTGCCAGCAGCCAAGATTGGGGTTCCTCCTACGAGCAGTACTTC
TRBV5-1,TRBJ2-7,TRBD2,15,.,CASTWEPAGGREQYF,TGCGCCAGTACTTGGGAACCAGCGGGAGGGCGAGAGCAGTACTTC
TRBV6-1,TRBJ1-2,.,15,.,CASNLDSGFPSGYTF,TGTGCCAGCAACCTCGACTCAGGCTTCCCCTCCGGCTACACCTTC
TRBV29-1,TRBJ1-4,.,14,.,CSVEWGSNNEKLFF,TGCAGCGTTGAATGGGGGTCCAATAATGAAAAACTGTTTTTT
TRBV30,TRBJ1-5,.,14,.,CAWSVGQASQPQHF,TGTGCCTGGAGTGTAGGTCAGGCTAGTCAGCCCCAGCATTTT
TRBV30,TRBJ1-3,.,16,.,CAWSSDQTVAGNTIYF,TGTGCCTGGAGTTCAGACCAGACAGTTGCTGGAAACACCATATATTTT
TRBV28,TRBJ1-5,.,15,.,CASSPRGLGNQPQHF,TGTGCCAGCAGTCCTCGGGGACTCGGTAATCAGCCCCAGCATTTT
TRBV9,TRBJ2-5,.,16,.,CASSVSVWERQETQYF,TGTGCCAGCAGCGTATCCGTCTGGGAACGCCAAGAGACCCAGTACTTC
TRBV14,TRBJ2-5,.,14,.,CASSQDWFFGTQYF,TGTGCCAGCAGCCAAGACTGGTTCTTCGGGACCCAGTACTTC
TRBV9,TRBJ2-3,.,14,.,CASSVGGREDTQYF,TGTGCCAGCAGCGTAGGAGGTCGGGAAGATACGCAGTATTTT
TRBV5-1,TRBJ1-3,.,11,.,CASRWGNTIYF,TGCGCCAGCAGGTGGGGAAACACCATATATTTT
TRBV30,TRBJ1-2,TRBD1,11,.,CARDRDHGYTF,TGTGCCCGGGACAGGGACCATGGCTACACCTTC
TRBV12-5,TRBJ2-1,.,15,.,CASGLVSVGYNEQFF,TGTGCTAGTGGTTTGGTATCTGTCGGATACAATGAGCAGTTCTTC
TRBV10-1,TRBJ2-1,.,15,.,CASSEWENSYNEQFF,TGCGCCAGCAGTGAGTGGGAGAACTCCTACAATGAGCAGTTCTTC
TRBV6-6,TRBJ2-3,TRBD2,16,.,CASSSGAGGFPDTQYF,TGTGCCAGCAGTTCCGGAGCGGGAGGGTTCCCAGATACGCAGTATTTT
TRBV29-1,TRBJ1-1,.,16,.,CSVQVGEARISAEAFF,TGCAGCGTTCAGGTCGGAGAGGCGAGGATAAGCGCTGAAGCTTTCTTT
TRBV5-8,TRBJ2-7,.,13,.,CASSRRGRLEQYF,TGTGCCAGCAGTAGGAGGGGGCGCCTCGAGCAGTACTTC
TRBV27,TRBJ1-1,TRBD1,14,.,CASSLTGVGSEAFF,TGTGCCAGCAGTCTGACAGGGGTGGGCTCCGAAGCTTTCTTT
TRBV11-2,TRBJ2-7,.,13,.,CASSLGRGYEQYF,TGTGCCAGCAGCTTAGGCAGGGGATACGAGCAGTACTTC
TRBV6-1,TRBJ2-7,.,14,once,CASSYLPKNYEQYF,TGTGCCAGCAGTTATCTCCCTAAGAACTACGAGCAGTACTTC